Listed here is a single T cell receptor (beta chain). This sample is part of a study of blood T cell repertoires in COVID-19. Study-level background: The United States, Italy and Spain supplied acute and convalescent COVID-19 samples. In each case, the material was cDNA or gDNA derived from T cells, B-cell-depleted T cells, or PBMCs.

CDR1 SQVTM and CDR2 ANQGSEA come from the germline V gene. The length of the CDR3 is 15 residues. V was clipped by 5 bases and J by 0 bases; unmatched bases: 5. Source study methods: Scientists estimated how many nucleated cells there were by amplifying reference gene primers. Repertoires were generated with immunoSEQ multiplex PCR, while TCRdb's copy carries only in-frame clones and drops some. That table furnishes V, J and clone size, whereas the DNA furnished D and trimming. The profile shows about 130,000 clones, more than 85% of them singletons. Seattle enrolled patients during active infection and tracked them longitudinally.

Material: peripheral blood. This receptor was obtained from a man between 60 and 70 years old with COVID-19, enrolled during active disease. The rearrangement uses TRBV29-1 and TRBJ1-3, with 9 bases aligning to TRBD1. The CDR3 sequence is CSVRTGADSGNTIYF. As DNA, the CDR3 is TGCAGCGTTAGGACAGGGGCCGACTCTGGAAACACCATATATTTT. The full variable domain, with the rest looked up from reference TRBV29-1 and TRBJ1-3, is SAVISQKPSRDICQRGTSLTIQCQVDSQVTMMFWYRQQPGQSLTLIATANQGSEATYESGFVIDKFPISRPNLTFSTLTVSNMSPEDSSIYLCSVRTGADSGNTIYFGEGSWLTVV.